Listed below are T cell receptor beta chains from one sample, sequenced in a study of shared clonotypes between healthy human individuals. TCRdb's copy holds only in-frame clones and misses some; the assay was immunoSEQ multiplex PCR. The sample yields millions of clones, 80% to 95% seen once. Sequenced input: naive CD4+ T cells from PBMCs. These receptors all come from a man between 18 and 35 years old in good health. Some clones in this sample may be carry-over from other donors' samples. CDR3s include the opening cysteine and the closing phenylalanine or tryptophan. The order of the fields is J gene, V gene, clone size, D gene, CDR3 length, CDR3 DNA, CDR3 protein. A D gene is named only where the DNA matches it firmly. The size entry is marked missing in some rows and otherwise reads once, few, many or a size class.

J: TRBJ2-5
V: TRBV29-1
size: .
D: TRBD1
length: 12
DNA: TGCAGCGTTAAACAGGGGGCAGAGACCCAGTACTTC
CDR3: CSVKQGAETQYF

J: TRBJ2-7
V: TRBV5-8
size: .
D: .
length: 14
DNA: TGTGCCAGCAGCACCGGACGGGTCTCCTACGAGCAGTACTTC
CDR3: CASSTGRVSYEQYF

J: TRBJ1-5
V: TRBV5-6
size: once
D: .
length: 16
DNA: TGTGCCAGCAGCTTGTCTCGGGCCTCCCGCGATCAGCCCCAGCATTTT
CDR3: CASSLSRASRDQPQHF

J: TRBJ1-1
V: TRBV6-1
size: .
D: .
length: 16
DNA: TGTGCCAGCAGTGAAAGGACGGTTTTGGGGAAAACTGAAGCTTTCTTT
CDR3: CASSERTVLGKTEAFF

J: TRBJ2-7
V: TRBV5-1
size: .
D: TRBD2
length: 15
DNA: TGCGCCAGCAGCTTGGGGGAGGGAATTACCTACGAGCAGTACTTC
CDR3: CASSLGEGITYEQYF

J: TRBJ2-5
V: TRBV2
size: .
D: .
length: 12
DNA: TGTGCCAGCAGTGCGTACCAAGAGACCCAGTACTTC
CDR3: CASSAYQETQYF

J: TRBJ2-5
V: TRBV7-2
size: .
D: TRBD2
length: 16
DNA: TGTGCCAGCAGCCTGGGACTAGCGGGCGCCCAAGAGACCCAGTACTTC
CDR3: CASSLGLAGAQETQYF

J: TRBJ2-5
V: TRBV29-1
size: .
D: TRBD1
length: 12
DNA: TGCAGCACTTTACAGGGGGCTGAGACCCAGTACTTC
CDR3: CSTLQGAETQYF

J: TRBJ2-2
V: TRBV2
size: .
D: TRBD1
length: 15
DNA: TGTGCCAGCAGTGACTGGGACAGAGCCACCGGGGAGCTGTTTTTT
CDR3: CASSDWDRATGELFF

J: TRBJ2-2
V: TRBV18
size: .
D: .
length: 13
DNA: TGTGCCAGCTCACCACTGTCGGCCGGGGAGCTGTTTTTT
CDR3: CASSPLSAGELFF

J: TRBJ2-5
V: TRBV30
size: .
D: .
length: 14
DNA: TGTGCCTGGAGGGGGGGGCCTCAAAGAGAGACCCAGTACTTC
CDR3: CAWRGGPQRETQYF

J: TRBJ1-2
V: TRBV15
size: .
D: .
length: 14
DNA: TGTGCCACCACATTCAATAGACAGAACTATGGCTACACCTTC
CDR3: CATTFNRQNYGYTF

J: TRBJ2-7
V: TRBV7-3
size: .
D: .
length: 13
DNA: TGTGCCAGCAGCTTACAGGGGAGGCACGAGCAGTACTTC
CDR3: CASSLQGRHEQYF

J: TRBJ1-1
V: TRBV10-3
size: .
D: .
length: 14
DNA: TGTGCCATCAGTGAGGGTGGGAGGTCCACTGAAGCTTTCTTT
CDR3: CAISEGGRSTEAFF

J: TRBJ1-5
V: TRBV28
size: .
D: TRBD1
length: 13
DNA: TGTGCCAGCAGTCCGGGACAGGGGAGCGATCGGCATTTT
CDR3: CASSPGQGSDRHF

J: TRBJ1-1
V: TRBV12-5
size: few
D: .
length: 12
DNA: TGTGCTAGTGGTAAGACTAGTTCTGCAGCTTTCTTT
CDR3: CASGKTSSAAFF

J: TRBJ2-7
V: TRBV9
size: .
D: TRBD2
length: 15
DNA: TGTGCCAGCAGCGTTAGCGGGAGAGGTTCGGAAGAGCAGTACTTC
CDR3: CASSVSGRGSEEQYF

J: TRBJ2-1
V: TRBV11-3
size: once
D: .
length: 16
DNA: TGTGCCAGCAGCCCGCGAGGAACAGGAGCCTACAATGAGCAGTTCTTC
CDR3: CASSPRGTGAYNEQFF

J: TRBJ2-5
V: TRBV27
size: .
D: .
length: 13
DNA: TGTGCCAGCAGTTTATGGGTAACAGAGACCCAGTACTTC
CDR3: CASSLWVTETQYF

J: TRBJ1-1
V: TRBV7-9
size: .
D: .
length: 14
DNA: TGTGCCAGCAGCCCCGACGGGGTCCAAGCCGAAGCTTTCTTT
CDR3: CASSPDGVQAEAFF

J: TRBJ1-2
V: TRBV28
size: .
D: .
length: 11
DNA: TGTGCCAGCAGTGACATCTATGGCTACACCTTC
CDR3: CASSDIYGYTF

J: TRBJ2-1
V: TRBV28
size: .
D: TRBD2
length: 15
DNA: TGTGCCAGCAGCCCCAGCGGGAGGGCTGGCAATGAGCAGTTCTTC
CDR3: CASSPSGRAGNEQFF